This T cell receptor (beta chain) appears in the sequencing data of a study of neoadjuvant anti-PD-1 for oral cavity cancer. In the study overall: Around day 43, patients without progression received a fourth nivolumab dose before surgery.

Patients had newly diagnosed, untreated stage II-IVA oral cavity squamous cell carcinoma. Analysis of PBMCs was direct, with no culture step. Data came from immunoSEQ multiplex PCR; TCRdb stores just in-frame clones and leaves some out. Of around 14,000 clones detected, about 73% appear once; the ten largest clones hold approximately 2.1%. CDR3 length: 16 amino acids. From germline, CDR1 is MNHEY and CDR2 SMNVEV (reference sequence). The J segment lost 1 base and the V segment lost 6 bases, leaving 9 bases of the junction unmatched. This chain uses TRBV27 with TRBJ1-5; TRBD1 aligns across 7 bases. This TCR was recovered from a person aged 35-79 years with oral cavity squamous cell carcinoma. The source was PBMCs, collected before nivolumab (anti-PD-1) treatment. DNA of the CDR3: TGTGCCAGCAGGGCTGACAGGGCGGCGAGCAATCAGCCCCAGCATTTT. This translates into CASRADRAASNQPQHF.